This T cell receptor (beta chain) was found in a study of Ad26.COV2.S vaccination and SARS-CoV-2 variants. For the study at large: Ad26.COV2.S shots went into the muscle once or twice, 56 days apart. Findings and limits, study-wide: Participants in the vaccine arm had higher spike-specific TCR breadth; placebo recipients had lower. Estimates derived from TCR breadth and depth analyses may have underestimated total T cell responses.

A word on this clone: Its specificity is unknown.

The sample's treatment: around 19 received Ad26.COV2.S at low or high dose, single or two shots; five or six received placebo; per-sample allocation not given. Sample collection was performed on day 63 after the first vaccine or placebo injection. The donor was a Boston adult aged 18-55 years. CDR1 and CDR2 (germline): LGHNA, YSLEER. V dropped 5 bases and J dropped 9 bases, with 12 bases sitting between them. This CDR3 comprises 12 residues. Measured with immunoSEQ multiplex PCR; TCRdb has only the in-frame clones, and not every one. The sample shows hundreds of thousands of clones, 88% of them seen only once.

This rearrangement joins TRBV4-3 to TRBJ2-3; maybe TRBD2 (7 bases). The specimen comprised peripheral blood, sampled in a trial of Ad26.COV2.S vaccine versus placebo. This receptor was obtained from a person between 18 and 65 years old who received the Ad26.COV2.S COVID-19 vaccine or a placebo. CDR3 sequence reads: CASSEGRGTQYF. CDR3 coding DNA: TGCGCCAGCAGCGAGGGGAGGGGGACGCAGTATTTT.